This TCR beta chain stems from a study of T-cell reconstitution after alpha-beta-depleted transplantation in children. The TCRbeta library incorporated unique molecular identifiers. TCRdb itself ran the PCR reads through MiXCR, one entry per CDR3 protein. This table has about 540,000 distinct CDR3 sequences, around 17% appearing once. In this sample, this clonotype turned up a few times. The CDR3 consists of 18 residues. J lost 7 bases, V lost 4 bases, and 12 bases had no gene match. CDR1 is SGHRS and CDR2 is YFSETQ in the germline V gene. Sequencing was performed on PBMCs from the stem cell graft donor, taken from the stem cell graft. This chain uses TRBV5-1 with TRBJ2-1; TRBD2 matches 15 bases. This TCR was sampled from a human donor who donated a stem cell graft to a child with acute lymphoblastic leukemia. The CDR3 here is CASSGRTSGRAPKNEQFF. The CDR3, as DNA: TGCGCCAGCAGCGGACGGACTAGCGGGAGGGCTCCTAAGAATGAGCAGTTCTTC.